A selection of T cell receptor beta chains follows, all from one sample in a study of T cells in Graves' hyperthyroidism and ophthalmopathy. TCRdb processed the multiplex PCR reads anew with MiXCR; each CDR3 protein has one entry. This sample has 650,000 to 850,000 distinct CDR3 sequences, with roughly 20% found just once. The sequencing input was blood. Receptor source: a woman in her forties or fifties with Graves' hyperthyroidism that later progressed to Graves' ophthalmopathy. CDR3s include the opening cysteine and the closing phenylalanine or tryptophan. A D gene is named only where the DNA matches it firmly. The listing skips clone size in some rows; elsewhere it reads once, few, many or a size class.

>TRBJ2-2|TRBV5-1|TRBD2|.
CASGLAEYTGELFF
TGCGCCAGCGGACTAGCGGAGTACACCGGGGAGCTGTTTTTT
>TRBJ2-1|TRBV7-8|TRBD2|.
CASRLSLRASGESSYNEQFF
TGTGCCAGCAGGCTCTCTCTGCGGGCTAGCGGGGAGAGCTCCTACAATGAGCAGTTCTTC
>TRBJ2-7|TRBV5-1|.|many
CASSLRGLGEVPREEQYF
TGCGCCAGCAGCTTGCGAGGACTTGGGGAAGTCCCTCGGGAGGAGCAGTACTTC
>TRBJ2-3|TRBV20-1|TRBD1|many
CSASLEGAGDTQYF
TGCAGTGCTAGTTTAGAGGGGGCGGGAGATACGCAGTATTTT
>TRBJ2-1|TRBV7-9|TRBD2|.
CTSSPPGGERVNEQFF
TGTACCAGCAGCCCTCCCGGGGGGGAACGGGTCAATGAGCAGTTCTTC
>TRBJ1-1|TRBV20-1|.|many
CSASFRPTAQSLAEAFF
TGCAGTGCTAGTTTCCGGCCCACAGCACAGTCACTGGCTGAAGCTTTCTTT
>TRBJ2-1|TRBV9|.|.
CASSDNLWAEQFF
TGTGCCAGCAGCGATAATCTGTGGGCTGAGCAGTTCTTC
>TRBJ2-7|TRBV7-2|TRBD1|.
CASSAYLGQSYEQYF
TGTGCCAGCAGCGCGTACTTGGGACAGTCCTACGAGCAGTACTTC
>TRBJ1-1|TRBV5-1|.|many
CASSFLGVYAEAFF
TGCGCCAGCAGCTTCCTGGGGGTTTACGCTGAAGCTTTCTTT
>TRBJ1-1|TRBV10-2|.|few
CASKAGTEAFF
TGCGCCAGCAAGGCCGGCACAGAAGCTTTCTTT
>TRBJ2-5|TRBV15|.|.
CATSRVGVRQETQYF
TGTGCCACCAGCAGAGTCGGGGTACGGCAAGAGACCCAGTACTTC
>TRBJ1-5|TRBV30|.|.
CAWNDRGRNQPQHF
TGTGCCTGGAATGACCGGGGCCGCAATCAGCCCCAGCATTTT
>TRBJ2-3|TRBV20-1|.|many
CSARGGGEGLDTQYF
TGCAGTGCTAGAGGGGGTGGAGAAGGGTTAGATACGCAGTATTTT
>TRBJ2-1|TRBV5-1|TRBD2|many
CASSLAIVAGVGNEQFF
TGCGCCAGCAGCTTGGCGATAGTAGCGGGGGTAGGCAATGAGCAGTTCTTC
>TRBJ2-5|TRBV7-9|TRBD2|.
CASSRLLAGYTLYQETQYF
TGTGCCAGCAGCAGATTACTAGCGGGATACACTTTGTACCAAGAGACCCAGTACTTC
>TRBJ1-1|TRBV15|TRBD1|many
CATTTWDRGMDTEAFF
TGTGCCACCACGACGTGGGACAGGGGAATGGACACTGAAGCTTTCTTT
>TRBJ2-7|TRBV10-3|TRBD1|.
CAISDLGQGSYEQYF
TGTGCCATCAGTGACCTGGGACAGGGCTCCTACGAGCAGTACTTC
>TRBJ1-1|TRBV6-6|.|.
CASSYSIANTEAFF
TGTGCCAGCAGTTACTCGATCGCTAACACTGAAGCTTTCTTT
>TRBJ1-2|TRBV29-1|TRBD1|.
CSGLIQGALDGYTF
TGCAGCGGTTTGATACAGGGGGCTTTAGATGGCTACACCTTC
>TRBJ1-1|TRBV10-3|.|many
CAISLSSSQNTEAFF
TGTGCCATCAGTCTCAGCAGCAGTCAGAACACTGAAGCTTTCTTT
>TRBJ1-6|TRBV2|.|.
CASSSQGSIDNSPLHF
TGTGCCAGCAGTTCCCAGGGGTCGATAGATAATTCACCCCTCCACTTT
>TRBJ2-7|TRBV18|.|many
CASSPYGDSVSYEQYF
TGTGCCAGCTCACCATATGGAGACTCCGTCTCCTACGAGCAGTACTTC
>TRBJ2-1|TRBV19|.|.
CASSIARVNEQFF
TGTGCCAGTAGTATAGCCAGGGTCAATGAGCAGTTCTTC
>TRBJ2-7|TRBV20-1|.|few
CSPKSYEQYF
TGCAGTCCAAAATCCTACGAGCAGTACTTC
>TRBJ1-2|TRBV12-3/TRBV12-4|TRBD1|many
CASSIPRTGNYGYTF
TGTGCCAGCAGTATTCCTAGGACAGGAAACTATGGCTACACCTTC
>TRBJ2-2|TRBV6-1|.|.
CASSLSPRSPNTGELFF
TGTGCCAGCAGCCTATCACCAAGGAGTCCGAACACCGGGGAGCTGTTTTTT
>TRBJ2-3|TRBV19|TRBD1|once
CASSIRQGDTDTQYF
TGTGCCAGTAGTATTCGGCAGGGGGACACAGATACGCAGTATTTT
>TRBJ1-4|TRBV5-1|TRBD1|.
CASSPRDRGATNEKLFF
TGCGCCAGCAGCCCCCGGGACAGAGGTGCAACTAATGAAAAACTGTTTTTT
>TRBJ2-1|TRBV5-5|.|few
CASSLTGPSSYNEQFF
TGTGCCAGCAGCTTGACGGGACCAAGCTCCTACAATGAGCAGTTCTTC
>TRBJ1-6|TRBV7-9|.|many
CASSLWGIGADSPLHF
TGTGCCAGCAGCTTATGGGGGATAGGGGCGGATTCACCCCTCCACTTT
>TRBJ1-1|TRBV7-2|.|few
CASSLSQGRTEAFF
TGTGCCAGCAGCTTATCTCAGGGGCGGACTGAAGCTTTCTTT
>TRBJ1-1|TRBV6-1|.|few
CASSAYRGATEAFF
TGTGCCAGCAGTGCGTATCGAGGTGCCACTGAAGCTTTCTTT
>TRBJ1-5|TRBV6-1|.|.
CASSAESGVGIQPQHF
TGTGCCAGCAGTGCAGAGAGTGGGGTCGGAATTCAGCCCCAGCATTTT
>TRBJ1-1|TRBV6-5|.|many
CASSYRGDTEAFF
TGTGCCAGCAGTTACAGGGGAGACACTGAAGCTTTCTTT
>TRBJ1-2|TRBV19|.|few
CASSMGPAANYGYTF
TGTGCCAGTAGTATGGGGCCGGCCGCCAACTATGGCTACACCTTC
>TRBJ1-4|TRBV20-1|TRBD1|.
CSAVPGQGNNEKLFF
TGCAGTGCCGTGCCGGGACAGGGGAATAATGAAAAACTGTTTTTT
>TRBJ1-5|TRBV10-2|.|.
CASSEGSAGNQPQHF
TGCGCCAGCAGTGAGGGCAGCGCGGGCAATCAGCCCCAGCATTTT
>TRBJ2-7|TRBV27|.|many
CASSSRQGLEQYF
TGTGCCAGCAGTTCGCGGCAAGGCCTCGAGCAGTACTTC